The next 20 T cell receptor beta chains were all read from a single sample in a study of brain T cells in children with intractable seizures. Data came from immunoSEQ multiplex PCR; TCRdb stores just in-frame clones and leaves some out. The table includes approximately 330,000 clones, about 94% detected once. Time point denoted: blood from clinic visit 5 months post-surgery; TSC patient then seizure free. The sample consisted of peripheral blood, taken roughly 5 months after surgery. These receptors came from a boy younger than two with tuberous sclerosis and intractable seizures.

The DNA for the CDR3 is TGTGCCACCAGCAGAGAAAGGGGAGGCGGGCCAAGCTCCTACAATGAGCAGTTCTTC. As protein: CATSRERGGGPSSYNEQFF. The chain joins TRBV15 to TRBJ2-1; perhaps TRBD2 as D (6 bases). The germline CDR1 and CDR2 sequences are LNHNV and YYDKDF (reference sequence). This CDR3 has 19 amino acids. V gave up 0 bases and J gave up 0 bases, with 18 bases separating them.

The V call is TRBV13, the J call TRBJ2-5, with TRBD2 matching 8 bases. Trimming at V came to 0 bases and at J to 3 bases, leaving 3 bases not matched to a gene. CDR3 length equals 15 residues. The V gene's germline CDR1 is PRHDT and CDR2 FYEKMQ (reference sequence). CDR3 sequence (DNA): TGTGCCAGCAGCTTAGGACGGGGGGGCAAAGAGACCCAGTACTTC. Protein product: CASSLGRGGKETQYF.

The chain carries TRBV25-1 and TRBJ2-5; D remains ambiguous. The CDR3 contains 9 residues. Between the trimmed V and J ends, which lost 3 bases and 13 bases, there was a span of 6 bases. Germline V gives CDR1 MGHDK, CDR2 SYGVNS. CDR3 in amino acids: CASSDPPYF. In nucleotides, the CDR3 is TGTGCCAGCAGTGATCCGCCGTACTTC. Full variable domain (missing parts from reference TRBV25-1 and TRBJ2-5): EADIYQTPRYLVIGTGKKITLECSQTMGHDKMYWYQQDPGMELHLIHYSYGVNSTEKGDLSSESTVSRIRTEHFPLTLESARPSHTSQYLCASSDPPYFGPGTRLLVL.

The chain carries TRBV7-9 and TRBJ2-5; possible D gene TRBD1, 5 bases. The CDR3 consists of 16 residues. Germline V gene data show CDR1 as SEHNR and CDR2 as FQNEAQ (reference sequence). V lost 3 bases to trimming and J lost 4 bases, with 18 bases between them. The CDR3 DNA reads as TGTGCCAGCAGCTTTCACATGACAGAATTTAGAGAGACCCAGTACTTC. Protein: CASSFHMTEFRETQYF.

This clone was seen just once. This chain joins TRBV7-3 and TRBJ2-1; D unclear. CDR1 and CDR2 (germline): SGHTA, FQGTGA. V lost 5 bases, J lost 5 bases, and 13 bases lay in between. The CDR3 is made up of 14 amino acids. The CDR3 spells CASSPSRQDNEQFF. CDR3 sequence (DNA): TGTGCCAGCAGCCCCTCTAGGCAGGACAATGAGCAGTTCTTC.

This chain uses TRBV2 with TRBJ1-3, with D unresolved. Trimming shortened V by 3 bases and J by 7 bases, and 13 bases separated the two germline ends. The CDR3 contains 14 residues. Looked up from germline, CDR1 is SNHLY and CDR2 is FYNNEI. For the CDR3, the DNA is TGTGCCAGCAGTGACAACTCTCCTAGGAACACCATATATTTT. The encoded protein is CASSDNSPRNTIYF.

The chain links TRBV13 to TRBJ2-3; 14 nucleotides align to TRBD2. With 0 bases clipped from V and 10 bases from J, the junction kept 9 bases outside the gene matches. Germline assignment: CDR1 PRHDT and CDR2 FYEKMQ (reference sequence). This CDR3 is built from 17 residues. The CDR3 here is CASSLGAWGLAGAPQYF. The CDR3 DNA reads TGTGCCAGCAGCTTAGGGGCGTGGGGACTAGCGGGGGCCCCGCAGTATTTT.

A few counts support this clone. The chain uses TRBV2 and TRBJ1-1; no definite D call. The CDR3 totals 14 residues. The V end lost 7 bases, the J end lost 1 base, and 13 bases lay between the germline ends. The V gene's germline CDR1 is SNHLY and CDR2 FYNNEI. Written as DNA, the CDR3 is TGTGCCAGCAAGAGTGGTTTTGGGAACACTGAAGCTTTCTTT. Protein: CASKSGFGNTEAFF. Based on the CDR3 plus reference TRBV2 and TRBJ1-1, the full variable domain is EPEVTQTPSHQVTQMGQEVILRCVPISNHLYFYWYRQILGQKVEFLVSFYNNEISEKSEIFDDQFSVERPDGSNFTLKIRSTKLEDSAMYFCASKSGFGNTEAFFGQGTRLTVV.

The CDR3 DNA follows: TGTGCCAGCATTTTACCGGGGGGGAGCACAGATACGCAGTATTTT. As protein: CASILPGGSTDTQYF. V and J are TRBV2 and TRBJ2-3, with 8 bases identical to TRBD2. Germline CDR1 reads SNHLY; CDR2 reads FYNNEI. The CDR3 is made up of 15 amino acids. Unmatched junction bases numbered 6, after V lost 7 bases and J lost 0 bases.

The chain uses TRBV10-3 and TRBJ1-6, with no clear D. Germline V gene data show CDR1 as ENHRY and CDR2 as SYGVKD. The CDR3 runs 12 residues. V lost 3 bases, J lost 10 bases, and 7 bases lay in between. The CDR3 loop is CAISESGSPLHF. The CDR3 bases are TGTGCCATCAGTGAATCGGGCTCACCCCTCCACTTT.

This clone has only one observation. The V and J genes are TRBV19 and TRBJ2-1, with D possibly being TRBD2 (6 bases). Trimming removed 4 bases from V and 6 bases from J, with 10 bases in between. The V gene's germline CDR1 is LNHDA and CDR2 SQIVND (reference sequence). The CDR3 spans 13 residues. Written as DNA, the CDR3 is TGTGCCAGTAGTAGGGACTTCCGCAATGAGCAGTTCTTC. Amino acid sequence: CASSRDFRNEQFF.

The chain has TRBV5-5 and TRBJ2-7; perhaps D is TRBD1 or TRBD2 (5 bases each). The CDR3 covers 14 residues. Trimming took 3 bases from V and 3 from J, leaving 13 bases between them. Per the germline V gene, CDR1 is SGHKS and CDR2 is YYEKEE (reference sequence). CDR3 sequence (DNA): TGTGCCAGCAGCTCCTCCGGGACGGGCTACGAGCAGTACTTC. It codes for CASSSSGTGYEQYF.

This clone was found once. The rearrangement uses TRBV7-9 and TRBJ2-3; 7 nucleotides line up with TRBD2. V dropped 2 bases and J dropped 0; count of bases not matched to a gene: 5. Germline V gene data show CDR1 as SEHNR and CDR2 as FQNEAQ (reference sequence). There are 16 residues in the CDR3. The CDR3 sequence is CASSLLAGVSTDTQYF. The CDR3 nucleotides are TGTGCCAGCAGCTTACTCGCGGGGGTTAGCACAGATACGCAGTATTTT. Drawing the rest from reference TRBV7-9 and TRBJ2-3, the complete variable domain is DTGVSQNPRHKITKRGQNVTFRCDPISEHNRLYWYRQTLGQGPEFLTYFQNEAQLEKSRLLSDRFSAERPKGSFSTLEIQRTEQGDSAMYLCASSLLAGVSTDTQYFGPGTRLTVL.

This chain joins TRBV9 and TRBJ1-1; D call uncertain. This CDR3 comprises 12 residues. Trimming took 3 bases from V and 6 from J, leaving 9 bases between them. Germline V gene data show CDR1 as SGDLS and CDR2 as YYNGEE. In DNA form, the CDR3 reads TGTGCCAGCAGCGAGACGGGAGCTGAAGCTTTCTTT. Translation gives CASSETGAEAFF.

This clone was recorded only once. The chain employs TRBV29-1 and TRBJ1-1; D gene unclear. Germline V gives CDR1 SQVTM, CDR2 ANQGSEA. The germline V and J ends were trimmed by 8 bases and 0 bases, with 16 bases remaining between them. The CDR3 is 14 amino acids. This chain's CDR3 is CSTRLGGMNTEAFF. The CDR3 bases are TGCAGCACCAGACTTGGAGGAATGAACACTGAAGCTTTCTTT.

Concerning this clone: The junction departs from germline at one end; a sequencing error may be responsible. V and J are TRBV18 and TRBJ2-7, with D maybe TRBD1 (5 bases). Germline loops: CDR1 KGHSH, CDR2 LQKENI. This CDR3 contains 14 residues. For the CDR3, the DNA is TGTGCCAGTTCACCGATGCAGGGTCCCTACGAGCAGTACTTC. Protein product: CASSPMQGPYEQYF.

The chain carries TRBV20-1 and TRBJ2-1; D unclear. CDR1 is DFQATT and CDR2 is SNEGSKA in the germline V gene (reference sequence). Trimming removed 3 bases from V and 1 base from J, with 10 bases in between. The CDR3 has 14 amino acids. CDR3 coding DNA: TGCAGTGCTAGTCCGGTTTTGTCCTACAATGAGCAGTTCTTC. Encoded protein: CSASPVLSYNEQFF.

The chain couples TRBV15 to TRBJ2-2; 7 positions match TRBD1. V lost 0 bases, J lost 3 bases, and 7 bases stayed unmatched. In germline, CDR1 is LNHNV, CDR2 YYDKDF (reference sequence). The CDR3 has 17 amino acids. The CDR3 DNA follows: TGTGCCACCAGCAGAGACCTAACAGGGGCCCACACCGGGGAGCTGTTTTTT. Its translation: CATSRDLTGAHTGELFF. The full variable domain, with the rest looked up from reference TRBV15 and TRBJ2-2, is DAMVIQNPRYQVTQFGKPVTLSCSQTLNHNVMYWYQQKSSQAPKLLFHYYDKDFNNEADTPDNFQSRRPNTSFCFLDIRSPGLGDTAMYLCATSRDLTGAHTGELFFGEGSRLTVL.

The V gene is TRBV5-4, the J gene TRBJ1-1; the D gene is possibly TRBD1 (6 bases). The CDR3 extends over 14 amino acids. CDR1 and CDR2 (germline): SGHNT, YYREEE (reference sequence). Between the trimmed V and J ends, which lost 5 bases and 2 bases, there was a span of 13 bases. The CDR3 DNA reads as TGTGCCAGCAGGACCCCGGGACAAAACACTGAAGCTTTCTTT. This sequence encodes CASRTPGQNTEAFF.

J is TRBJ2-7 and V is TRBV6-5; D is ambiguous. This CDR3 contains 12 residues. Trimming stripped 7 bases from V and 4 bases from J, with 11 bases between. Germline lookup yields CDR1 MNHEY and CDR2 SVGAGI. The DNA for the CDR3 is TGTGCCAGCACTAGTTCTTCGTACGAGCAGTACTTC. Its translation is CASTSSSYEQYF.